Detailed here is one T cell receptor (beta chain). This clone was observed once. This clone's antigen is unknown. Base qualities are not at hand, and no much larger clone is one base apart. The data originate from a study of PD-1 blockade in mismatch repair-deficient tumors (dated by TCRdb to the late 2010s). Study-level background: Between late 2013 and late 2016, 90 or so consecutive patients with about 11 mismatch repair-deficient cancer types, all previously treated and progressing, were enrolled in the trial. Tumor-associated T cell clones were tracked in the peripheral blood of patients responding to PD-1 blockade by deep sequencing of TCR CDR3 regions.

CDR1 and CDR2 are read off the germline V gene as SGHAT and FQNNGV. V is cut by 6 bases and J by 7 bases, and the space between the germline ends is 19 bases. The CDR3, cysteine through phenylalanine, is 15 amino acids long. CDR3 DNA only is kept here, 45 bases in frame from base 1. Library prep was done by the immunoSEQ multiplex PCR assay. The source study handled its data this way. A clone was defined as neoantigen-specific if the clone expanded significantly to the relevant peptide but showed no significant expansion to any other peptide tested. In its TCRdb copy, this immuneACCESS table keeps in-frame sequences only and misses some clones. Where compared with another copy, unresolved V genes explain less than half of these, and the others have no known cause. The DNA gave D and trimming, while V, J and clone size come from that table. This sample lists approximately 15,000 clones; roughly four fifths were detected once. The ten biggest clones cover roughly 11% of the sample.

Results the study describes overall, beyond this receptor: Tumor-resident clones, often undetectable in blood before treatment, expanded rapidly after pembrolizumab and then contracted, generally before radiologic responses. Of seven peptides, three triggered clonal expansion, producing 150 or so unique blood TCRs, of which seven were also present in tumor, and every positive peptide came from a frameshift mutation.

The time point label corresponds to: roughly 11-day in vitro stimulation with candidate neoantigen peptide 5. Mismatch repair deficiency was established in every enrolled patient by polymerase chain reaction or immunohistochemistry. A few patients who responded to pembrolizumab therapy underwent TCR sequencing. Each of several ELISpot-reactive candidate neoantigen peptides was used in a roughly ten-day in vitro stimulation prior to TCR sequencing. As the baseline for calculating clone fold-changes, a control culture with no peptide was run in an identical way. In the phase II trial, pembrolizumab PD-1 blockade was tested prospectively in advanced mismatch repair-deficient cancers, no matter which tissue of origin the cancers came from.

Recombination linked TRBV11-2 to TRBJ2-1; the D region may be TRBD1 or TRBD2, each matching 5 bases equally. The clonotype originates from an adult with mismatch repair-deficient cancer. The source material was cells cultured in vitro, sampled from a patient treated with pembrolizumab. This receptor carries the CDR3 CASRPWDGLGNEQFF. The sequenced DNA: TGTGCCAGCAGACCTTGGGACGGCCTTGGGAATGAGCAGTTCTTC. Reference TRBV11-2 and TRBJ2-1 proteins supply the regions before and after the CDR3; the full variable domain is: EAGVAQSPRYKIIEKRQSVAFWCNPISGHATLYWYQQILGQGPKLLIQFQNNGVVDDSQLPKDRFSAERLKGVDSTLKIQPAKLEDSAVYLCASRPWDGLGNEQFFGPGTRLTVL.